A single sample gave rise to the 19 T cell receptor beta chains below, sequenced in a study of Graves' ophthalmopathy and Graves' hyperthyroidism. The sequenced template was RNA, covering the TCR beta CDR3 region. RT-PCR in the first round used HTBI primers; a second-round multiplex PCR followed. Via MiXCR, TCRdb re-called the multiplex PCR reads, giving one row per CDR3 protein. The sample lists hundreds of thousands of distinct CDR3 sequences, under 25% seen once, with around 3.1% in the top ten. The sequenced material came from peripheral blood. Source of these receptors: a woman between 18 and 29 years old with stable Graves' hyperthyroidism.

This clonotype was found many times. The CDR3 is CASSFVGRPLIKETQYF. CDR3 coding DNA: TGCGCCAGCAGCTTCGTGGGGAGACCTCTCATAAAAGAGACCCAGTACTTC. The V and J genes are TRBV5-1 and TRBJ2-5, with a possible D match to TRBD2 (5 bases). Looked up from germline, CDR1 is SGHRS and CDR2 is YFSETQ. Trimming removed 2 bases from V and 3 bases from J, with 20 bases in between. CDR3 length: 17 amino acids.

The table lists this clonotype with many counts. The J gene is TRBJ2-5, the V gene TRBV6-5, with 8 bases identical to TRBD1. The V gene's germline CDR1 is MNHEY and CDR2 SVGAGI. Losses at the gene ends were 2 bases for V and 5 bases for J; bases not matched to a gene: 7. The CDR3 totals 15 residues. The CDR3: CASSYQQGAWETQYF. The CDR3 DNA is TGTGCCAGCAGTTACCAGCAGGGGGCGTGGGAGACCCAGTACTTC.

This clonotype came up once. The CDR3 nucleotides are TGTGCCAGCAGCCGGACCCTGGACAGGGGAGTGGAGGAGCAGTACTTC. Translated, it gives CASSRTLDRGVEEQYF. V usage is TRBV11-2 and J usage is TRBJ2-7; 9 bases agree with TRBD1. The CDR3 is 16 amino acids. The germline V gene has CDR1 SGHAT and CDR2 FQNNGV. The junction had 15 bases not matched to a gene; V was cut back by 5 bases and J by 7 bases.

V and J are TRBV2 and TRBJ2-7; D tentatively fits TRBD1 or TRBD2 (5 bases each). V was pared by 10 bases and J by 5 bases, with 21 bases between. The CDR3 is 14 amino acids. Germline CDR1 and CDR2: SNHLY and FYNNEI. The CDR3 spells CATKRGQGDHEQYF. CDR3 nucleotide sequence: TGTGCCACCAAACGGGGCCAGGGTGACCACGAGCAGTACTTC.

The chain recombines TRBV9 with TRBJ2-3; the D gene is possibly TRBD2 (7 bases). This CDR3 is built from 18 residues. CDR1 SGDLS and CDR2 YYNGEE come from the germline V gene. V was shortened by 4 bases and J by 4 bases, with 25 bases between the two germline ends. The CDR3 DNA is TGTGCCAGCAGCACCCGAGGGGGGGGCCTGGAAGGTGCAGATACGCAGTATTTT. This codes for CASSTRGGGLEGADTQYF.

This clonotype was recorded many times. The chain uses TRBV29-1 and TRBJ2-7; possibly TRBD1 for D (6 bases). With 4 bases removed from V and 2 bases from J, the gap between germline ends came to 12 bases. This CDR3 has 13 residues. Germline CDR1 reads SQVTM; CDR2 reads ANQGSEA. The CDR3 protein is CSVGEGVAYEQYF. The DNA for the CDR3 is TGCAGCGTTGGAGAGGGGGTGGCCTACGAGCAGTACTTC.

The chain is built from TRBV7-3 and TRBJ2-5, with 8 positions matching TRBD2. Germline-derived CDR1 and CDR2 are SGHTA and FQGTGA. The J segment lost 0 bases and the V segment lost 8 bases, leaving 8 bases of the junction unmatched. CDR3 length: 15 amino acids. The CDR3 DNA sequence: TGTGCCAGCTATGAAAAGCGGGAGCACCAAGAGACCCAGTACTTC. Residues: CASYEKREHQETQYF.

At least ten counts were recorded for this clonotype. This chain joins TRBV28 and TRBJ1-2; 10 bases map to TRBD1. CDR3 length: 15 residues. The germline V gene encodes CDR1 MDHEN and CDR2 SYDVKM. Trimming removed 1 base from V and 8 bases from J; junction bases left unmatched: 7. Written as DNA, the CDR3 is TGTGCCAGCAGTTTATCGGGACAGGGGAGGGGCGGCTACACCTTC. This codes for CASSLSGQGRGGYTF.

A word on this clonotype: Sequence at one end of the junction differs from germline and may be a read error. The J gene is TRBJ2-1, the V gene TRBV24-1; possibly TRBD1 for D (6 bases). Germline CDR1 is KGHDR and CDR2 is SFDVKD. The CDR3 runs 16 residues. The CDR3 loop is CATSDSLTGLVETKYF. The CDR3, as DNA: TGTGCTACCAGTGATTCCCTAACAGGGTTGGTTGAGACCAAGTACTTC.

This clonotype was recorded at least ten times. This chain connects TRBV27 to TRBJ2-7; D may be TRBD2 (5 bases). Germline V gene data show CDR1 as MNHEY and CDR2 as SMNVEV (reference sequence). The CDR3 length is 16 residues. V was trimmed by 6 bases and J by 5 bases, leaving 23 bases between them. The CDR3 loop is CASRPGWELISDEQYF. CDR3 nucleotide sequence: TGTGCCAGCAGGCCGGGGTGGGAACTAATTTCTGACGAGCAGTACTTC.

This clonotype was observed at least ten times. A much larger clone differs by one base, so this may be a read error. For the CDR3, the DNA is TGTGCCAGCATGGACAGCGTGAACACTGAAGCTTTCTTT. It translates to CASMDSVNTEAFF. The chain recombines TRBV6-1 with TRBJ1-1; D is possibly TRBD1 (6 bases). The germline gives CDR1 MNHNS, CDR2 SASEGT. The CDR3 runs 13 residues. The V and J ends lost 7 bases and 0 bases respectively, with 9 bases between them.

The table lists this clonotype with a few counts. V usage is TRBV29-1 and J usage is TRBJ2-5; D is unclear. V dropped 5 bases and J dropped 4 bases, with 14 bases sitting between them. The germline gives CDR1 SQVTM, CDR2 ANQGSEA. This CDR3 is 13 amino acids long. DNA of the CDR3: TGCAGCGTTACCCGTTCATTTGCAGAGACCCAGTACTTC. This gives the protein CSVTRSFAETQYF.

V is TRBV9 and J is TRBJ1-2; D is unresolved. V was trimmed by 0 bases and J by 8 bases, leaving 11 bases between them. This CDR3 region has 13 residues. The V gene's germline CDR1 is SGDLS and CDR2 YYNGEE. CDR3 DNA sequence: TGTGCCAGCAGCGTAGAGGAGGGCTGGGGCTACACCTTC. Its translation is CASSVEEGWGYTF.

This clonotype was recorded at least ten times. The CDR3: CASSLGTGSKRIDEQYF. CDR3 bases: TGTGCCAGCAGCTTAGGGACGGGCAGCAAGAGGATCGACGAGCAGTACTTC. The rearrangement links TRBV11-2 to TRBJ2-7, with D uncertain. The CDR3 extends over 17 amino acids. Germline CDR1 is SGHAT and CDR2 is FQNNGV. V was shortened by 1 base and J by 5 bases, with 21 bases between the two germline ends. The variable domain in full, completed from reference TRBV11-2 and TRBJ2-7, reads EAGVAQSPRYKIIEKRQSVAFWCNPISGHATLYWYQQILGQGPKLLIQFQNNGVVDDSQLPKDRFSAERLKGVDSTLKIQPAKLEDSAVYLCASSLGTGSKRIDEQYFGPGTRLTVT.

This clonotype was detected many times. This sequence joins TRBV6-2 or TRBV6-3 and TRBJ2-7; 14 nucleotides agree with TRBD2. The CDR3 runs 17 residues. Germline V lookup: CDR1 MNHEY, CDR2 SVGEGT. J was trimmed by 2 bases and V by 5 bases; bases with no gene match: 8. CDR3 nucleotide sequence: TGTGCCAGCAGTGCTAGACTAGCGGGAGGGCCGACCTACGAGCAGTACTTC. This encodes CASSARLAGGPTYEQYF.

As to this clonotype: At one end, the junction sequence differs from germline, possibly due to a read error. This sequence joins TRBV7-7 and TRBJ2-5, with D tentatively TRBD2 (6 bases). The CDR3 is made up of 15 amino acids. Germline values: CDR1 SSHAT, CDR2 FNYEAQ (reference sequence). The CDR3 region has the DNA TGTGCTAGCAGCTTAGGCTGGGGGGACCAAGAGACCCAGTACTTC. Encoded protein: CASSLGWGDQETQYF.

The rearrangement uses TRBV4-1 and TRBJ2-5; D is possibly TRBD2 (6 bases). Per germline, CDR1 MGHRA and CDR2 YSYEKL. The CDR3 contains 15 residues. V was cut by 1 base and J by 2 bases, with 11 bases left in between. The DNA for the CDR3 is TGCGCCAGCAGCCAAGTTACGACTAGTCAAGAGACCCAGTACTTC. Its protein is CASSQVTTSQETQYF.

This clonotype was observed at least ten times. The genes are TRBV19 and TRBJ2-5; TRBD2 matches 8 bases. Trimming at V came to 1 base and at J to 5 bases, leaving 6 bases not matched to a gene. The germline CDR1 and CDR2 sequences are LNHDA and SQIVND (reference sequence). The CDR3 totals 15 residues. CDR3 sequence reads: CASSIAGGPLETQYF. CDR3 bases: TGTGCCAGTAGTATAGCGGGAGGGCCTCTGGAGACCCAGTACTTC.

This clonotype came up many times. The chain employs TRBV20-1 and TRBJ2-7, with a possible D match to TRBD2 (6 bases). The CDR3 is 19 amino acids. Germline V gene sequence: CDR1 DFQATT, CDR2 SNEGSKA (reference sequence). V was pared by 3 bases and J by 0 bases, with 27 bases between. The CDR3 here is CSASTMSEGRGLSSYEQYF. The DNA for the CDR3 is TGCAGTGCTAGTACAATGTCTGAGGGGCGGGGTCTCAGCTCCTACGAGCAGTACTTC.